One sample yielded the 28 T cell receptor beta chains listed below, sequenced in a study of T cells after posttransplantation cyclophosphamide. The assay was immunoSEQ multiplex PCR, and TCRdb's table has in-frame clones only and misses some. This table has several thousand clones, approximately 89% appearing once. Sequenced: memory CD4+ T cells sorted from PBMCs. The receptors stem from a woman aged 55-75 years in good health, CMV-negative, and a related stem cell transplant donor.

The chain combines TRBV4-2 with TRBJ2-1, with 14 positions matching TRBD2. V gave up 9 bases and J gave up 6 bases; unmatched junction bases: 7. CDR1 is LGHNA and CDR2 is YNFKEQ in the germline V gene. CDR3 length equals 15 residues. The CDR3 DNA is TGTGCCAGTTCCCCCGGGACTAGCGGGAGCAATGAGCAGTTCTTC. Its translation is CASSPGTSGSNEQFF.

The chain employs TRBV5-4 and TRBJ1-2, with TRBD1 as a possible D gene (6 bases). V lost 3 bases and J lost 0, with 15 bases in between. CDR3 size: 16 residues. Per the germline V gene, CDR1 is SGHNT and CDR2 is YYREEE (reference sequence). In DNA form, the CDR3 reads TGTGCCAGCAGCTCGGACAGACCATCAGCTAACTATGGCTACACCTTC. Its protein product is CASSSDRPSANYGYTF.

This sequence joins TRBV30 and TRBJ1-4; D gene ambiguous. V lost 1 base, J lost 7 bases, and 10 bases lay in between. The CDR3 has 13 amino acids. Germline values: CDR1 GTSNPN, CDR2 SVGIG (reference sequence). This chain's CDR3 is CAWSGVGVEKLFF. DNA of the CDR3: TGTGCCTGGAGTGGAGTGGGCGTTGAAAAACTGTTTTTT. The full variable domain, with the rest looked up from reference TRBV30 and TRBJ1-4, is SQTIHQWPATLVQPVGSPLSLECTVEGTSNPNLYWYRQAAGRGLQLLFYSVGIGQISSEVPQNLSASRPQDRQFILSSKKLLLSDSGFYLCAWSGVGVEKLFFGSGTQLSVL.

The chain carries TRBV4-2 and TRBJ1-1; tentatively, D is TRBD1 (6 bases). This CDR3 comprises 14 residues. Trimming removed 3 bases from V and 6 bases from J, with 14 bases in between. The germline CDR1 and CDR2 sequences are LGHNA and YNFKEQ. This chain's CDR3 is CASSHQHRDPEAFF. DNA of the CDR3: TGTGCCAGCAGCCATCAGCACAGGGACCCTGAAGCTTTCTTT.

The rearrangement uses TRBV18 and TRBJ2-7; maybe TRBD1 (5 bases). Trimming removed 6 bases at V and 0 bases at J, with 9 bases between. The CDR3 totals 13 residues. Germline V gene data show CDR1 as KGHSH and CDR2 as LQKENI. The CDR3 region is CASSQGTSYEQYV. CDR3 DNA sequence: TGTGCCAGCTCCCAGGGTACCTCCTACGAGCAGTACGTC.

Remarks on this clone: The sample carries other DNA sequences with the same CDR3. The chain carries TRBV18 and TRBJ1-6; no clear D gene. The V end lost 6 bases, the J end lost 13 bases, and 25 bases lay between the germline ends. CDR1 KGHSH and CDR2 LQKENI come from the germline V gene. This CDR3 comprises 16 residues. As DNA, the CDR3 is TGTGCCAGCTCCCCATCCACTACTTCTATAATCTCCCCCCTCCACTTT. Amino acids: CASSPSTTSIISPLHF.

In nucleotides, the CDR3 is TGCGCCAGCAGCTTGGCTGGGAGACCCACTGAAGCTTTCTTT. Amino acid sequence: CASSLAGRPTEAFF. The chain employs TRBV5-1 and TRBJ1-1; D gene ambiguous. Germline CDR1 is SGHRS and CDR2 is YFSETQ. CDR3 length: 14 amino acids. With 0 bases removed from V and 4 bases from J, the gap between germline ends came to 10 bases. The complete variable domain, with remaining parts taken from reference TRBV5-1 and TRBJ1-1, reads KAGVTQTPRYLIKTRGQQVTLSCSPISGHRSVSWYQQTPGQGLQFLFEYFSETQRNKGNFPGRFSGRQFSNSRSEMNVSTLELGDSALYLCASSLAGRPTEAFFGQGTRLTVV.

The rearrangement uses TRBV6-1 and TRBJ2-7; a possible D gene is TRBD2 (5 bases). CDR3 length equals 12 residues. The germline CDR1 and CDR2 sequences are MNHNS and SASEGT. V was clipped by 8 bases and J by 5 bases, with 13 bases between them. In DNA, the CDR3 is TGTGCCAGCTTGAGAGGGAACAACGAGCAGTACTTC. As protein: CASLRGNNEQYF.

The chain joins TRBV30 to TRBJ2-4; 7 nucleotides agree with TRBD2. This CDR3 comprises 15 residues. The germline V gene has CDR1 GTSNPN and CDR2 SVGIG (reference sequence). The V segment lost 1 base and the J segment 3 bases; nucleotides outside the gene matches: 6. DNA of the CDR3: TGTGCCTGGAGTGAGGGAGGGGCTGGCAAAAACATTCAGTACTTC. This sequence encodes CAWSEGGAGKNIQYF.

The chain has TRBV28 and TRBJ1-4; TRBD1 matches at 10 bases. There are 17 residues in the CDR3. The trim removed 6 bases at V and 0 bases at J, leaving 7 bases unmatched. The germline V gene encodes CDR1 MDHEN and CDR2 SYDVKM. The CDR3 region is CASRLAGTGATNEKLFF. DNA of the CDR3: TGTGCCAGCAGACTTGCCGGGACAGGGGCAACTAATGAAAAACTGTTTTTT.

The V call is TRBV9, the J call TRBJ2-2, with TRBD2 matching 7 bases. Germline values: CDR1 SGDLS, CDR2 YYNGEE. With 0 bases clipped from V and 4 bases from J, the junction kept 0 bases outside the gene matches. The CDR3 is made up of 14 amino acids. The CDR3 is CASSVGTSTGELFF. The CDR3 DNA is TGTGCCAGCAGCGTAGGGACTAGCACCGGGGAGCTGTTTTTT.

The gene calls are TRBV7-6 and TRBJ2-5; 8 nucleotides match TRBD1. V lost 5 bases and J lost 5; bases outside the gene matches: 7. The CDR3 runs 14 residues. Germline CDR1 reads SGHVS; CDR2 reads FNYEAQ. The CDR3 DNA reads TGTGCCAGCAGCCTCCCCAGGACAGGGGAGACCCAGTACTTC. Encoded protein: CASSLPRTGETQYF. The whole variable domain, filled in from reference TRBV7-6 and TRBJ2-5, reads GAGVSQSPRYKVTKRGQDVALRCDPISGHVSLYWYRQALGQGPEFLTYFNYEAQQDKSGLPNDRFSAERPEGSISTLTIQRTEQRDSAMYRCASSLPRTGETQYFGPGTRLLVL.

This clone was observed a handful of times. The V gene is TRBV25-1, the J gene TRBJ2-5; 12 bases are shared with TRBD2. The CDR3 has 14 residues. V dropped 7 bases and J dropped 4; count of bases not matched to a gene: 4. CDR1 and CDR2 from the germline V gene are MGHDK and SYGVNS. The CDR3 DNA follows: TGTGCCAGCACCACTAGCGGGGGGCGAGAGACCCAGTACTTC. This codes for CASTTSGGRETQYF.

The gene calls are TRBV7-8 and TRBJ1-4; D not resolved. V was trimmed by 5 bases and J by 1 base, leaving 8 bases between them. CDR1 is SGHVS and CDR2 is FQNEAQ in the germline V gene. The CDR3 length is 14 residues. CDR3 in amino acids: CASSPSRTNEKLFF. The CDR3 DNA sequence: TGTGCCAGCAGCCCTAGCCGAACTAATGAAAAACTGTTTTTT.

V and J are TRBV2 and TRBJ1-6; 8 bases line up with TRBD1. The CDR3 runs to 16 residues. With V trimmed by 7 bases and J by 4 bases, 9 bases remained unmatched. Germline CDR1 and CDR2: SNHLY and FYNNEI. The CDR3 nucleotides are TGTGCCAGCAACGACCAGGGGGCGAGGTATAATTCACCCCTCCACTTT. Its protein is CASNDQGARYNSPLHF.

This clone was recorded once. The chain uses TRBV18 and TRBJ1-3; 8 bases are shared with TRBD1. Germline V gene sequence: CDR1 KGHSH, CDR2 LQKENI. The CDR3 is 17 amino acids. Trimming took 3 bases from V and 3 from J; bases not matched to a gene: 10. CDR3 sequence (DNA): TGTGCCAGCTCACCCATTCGAACAGGGGGTAGTGGAAACACCATATATTTT. It specifies CASSPIRTGGSGNTIYF.

This clone occurred once. This chain connects TRBV9 to TRBJ2-5, with TRBD2 matching over 8 bases. The germline V gene has CDR1 SGDLS and CDR2 YYNGEE. This CDR3 spans 17 amino acids. V trimming: 0 bases; J trimming: 5 bases; junction bases outside the gene matches: 12. CDR3 DNA sequence: TGTGCCAGCAGCGTAGAGGGAGGACGGGGGGGACGGGAGACCCAGTACTTC. Residues: CASSVEGGRGGRETQYF.

V usage is TRBV13 and J usage is TRBJ2-6; D unresolved. The CDR3 contains 16 residues. Trimming shortened V by 6 bases and J by 0 bases, and 12 bases separated the two germline ends. Germline V gene data show CDR1 as PRHDT and CDR2 as FYEKMQ (reference sequence). CDR3 DNA: TGTGCCAGCAGTGGGCCATTTGACTCTGGGGCCAACGTCCTGACTTTC. Translated: CASSGPFDSGANVLTF.

The V and J genes are TRBV27 and TRBJ2-7; the D gene is possibly TRBD2 (5 bases). The V gene's germline CDR1 is MNHEY and CDR2 SMNVEV (reference sequence). V was trimmed by 6 bases and J by 0 bases, leaving 12 bases between them. This CDR3 spans 14 amino acids. The CDR3 bases are TGTGCCAGCAGCCGGGGTGGGAGCTCCTACGAGCAGTACGTC. Translation gives CASSRGGSSYEQYV.

A word on this clone: Sequence at one end of the junction differs from germline and may be a read error. The identical CDR3 is also encoded by other nucleotide sequences in the sample. The CDR3 is CASSLGALNSPLHF. The CDR3 nucleotides are TGTGCCAGCAGCTTAGGGGCTCTAAATTCCCCCCTCCACTTT. The chain couples TRBV7-9 to TRBJ1-6; D gene ambiguous. Per the germline V gene, CDR1 is SEHNR and CDR2 is FQNEAQ (reference sequence). The CDR3 extends over 14 amino acids.

This clone was found once. The chain employs TRBV9 and TRBJ1-3; D is possibly TRBD1 (5 bases). V lost 3 bases and J lost 2, with 9 bases in between. The CDR3 is made up of 14 amino acids. CDR1 SGDLS and CDR2 YYNGEE come from the germline V gene. As DNA, the CDR3 is TGTGCCAGCAGCGGCCGACAGACTGGAAACACCATATATTTT. Protein product: CASSGRQTGNTIYF.

V usage is TRBV11-2 and J usage is TRBJ2-3; maybe TRBD2 (6 bases). This CDR3 region has 13 residues. The V gene lost 5 bases and the J gene lost 5 bases, with 11 bases spanning the gap. Germline V lookup: CDR1 SGHAT, CDR2 FQNNGV. The DNA of the CDR3 is TGTGCCAGCAGCCCCCCCGGGGGAGATACGCAGTATTTT. It is translated as CASSPPGGDTQYF.

The V gene is TRBV5-4, the J gene TRBJ1-1, with unresolved D. The CDR3 extends over 14 amino acids. V was shortened by 0 bases and J by 1 base, with 7 bases between the two germline ends. Germline V lookup: CDR1 SGHNT, CDR2 YYREEE (reference sequence). The chain's CDR3 is CASSLELPNTEAFF. For the CDR3, the DNA is TGTGCCAGCAGCTTGGAACTGCCGAACACTGAAGCTTTCTTT.

V and J are TRBV2 and TRBJ2-2; TRBD1 aligns across 9 bases. The length of the CDR3 is 17 residues. Looked up from germline, CDR1 is SNHLY and CDR2 is FYNNEI. Losses at the gene ends were 7 bases for V and 1 base for J; bases not matched to a gene: 10. CDR3 DNA sequence: TGTGCCAGCAATTTGATACAGGGGGCCCGGAACACCGGGGAGCTGTTTTTT. It yields the protein CASNLIQGARNTGELFF.

The chain recombines TRBV6-1 with TRBJ1-3; D may be TRBD1 (5 bases). From germline, CDR1 is MNHNS and CDR2 SASEGT. This CDR3 region has 16 residues. V dropped 4 bases and J dropped 2 bases, with 15 bases sitting between them. The CDR3, as DNA: TGTGCCAGCAGTGTCGCCCCCCCGGGGGCTGGAAACACCATATATTTT. Its protein product is CASSVAPPGAGNTIYF.

This clone came up a few times. V is TRBV11-2 and J is TRBJ2-5, with D perhaps matching TRBD2 (6 bases). This CDR3 is 13 amino acids long. V lost 5 bases and J lost 5, with 12 bases in between. Germline lookup yields CDR1 SGHAT and CDR2 FQNNGV. The CDR3 loop is CASSRDFWETQYF. CDR3 sequence (DNA): TGTGCCAGCAGCAGGGACTTCTGGGAGACCCAGTACTTC. The whole variable domain, filled in from reference TRBV11-2 and TRBJ2-5, reads EAGVAQSPRYKIIEKRQSVAFWCNPISGHATLYWYQQILGQGPKLLIQFQNNGVVDDSQLPKDRFSAERLKGVDSTLKIQPAKLEDSAVYLCASSRDFWETQYFGPGTRLLVL.

This chain joins TRBV9 and TRBJ1-3; TRBD1 aligns across 7 bases. The V and J ends lost 3 bases and 3 bases, in that order; junction bases with no gene match: 0. This CDR3 is built from 13 residues. Germline V gene lookup returns CDR1 SGDLS and CDR2 YYNGEE. CDR3 sequence reads: CASSAGGGNTIYF. CDR3 in DNA: TGTGCCAGCAGCGCAGGGGGTGGAAACACCATATATTTT. Using reference TRBV9 and TRBJ1-3 for the parts outside the CDR3, the full variable domain is DSGVTQTPKHLITATGQRVTLRCSPRSGDLSVYWYQQSLDQGLQFLIQYYNGEERAKGNILERFSAQQFPDLHSELNLSSLELGDSALYFCASSAGGGNTIYFGEGSWLTVV.

V usage is TRBV13 and J usage is TRBJ2-3; 8 bases are a match to TRBD2. The CDR3 contains 16 residues. Trimming removed 4 bases from V and 2 bases from J; junction bases left unmatched: 8. CDR1 PRHDT and CDR2 FYEKMQ come from the germline V gene (reference sequence). CDR3 sequence: CASSSLAGSYTDTQYF. Here the CDR3 DNA reads TGTGCCAGCAGCTCCTTAGCGGGGTCGTACACAGATACGCAGTATTTT. The whole variable domain, remainder taken from reference TRBV13 and TRBJ2-3, is AAGVIQSPRHLIKEKRETATLKCYPIPRHDTVYWYQQGPGQDPQFLISFYEKMQSDKGSIPDRFSAQQFSDYHSELNMSSLELGDSALYFCASSSLAGSYTDTQYFGPGTRLTVL.